This TCR beta chain was captured in a study of a mutant IDH1 vaccine in newly diagnosed glioma. Study details: There were about 62% males and about 38% females among treated patients, whose mean age was approximately 40 years. Whole-study findings and limits: Apparently unrelated to pseudoprogression were changes in the top peripheral T cell clonotypes.

The time point: week 47, end of study. A 20-mer mutant IDH1 peptide at 300 ug was injected subcutaneously with topical imiquimod. In every donor, the tumor was a new WHO grade 3 or 4 IDH1-mutant, ATRX-lost astrocytoma. This clone was observed a few times. Its antigen is undetermined. Data came from immunoSEQ multiplex PCR; TCRdb stores just in-frame clones and leaves some out. The sample yields about 94,000 clones, under 90% seen once. Germline V gene lookup returns CDR1 LNHNV and CDR2 YYDKDF (reference sequence). The CDR3 is 15 residues long. The V gene lost 5 bases and the J gene lost 0 bases, with 11 bases spanning the gap.

The chain combines TRBV15 with TRBJ1-5; possible D gene TRBD1, 5 bases. The sequence came from a woman between 50 and 59 years old with glioma. Sequences were derived from PBMCs, sampled from a glioma patient whose treatment included an IDH1 peptide vaccine. CDR3 sequence: CATSLGAASNQPQHF. In DNA form, the CDR3 reads TGTGCCACCAGCCTAGGGGCGGCTAGCAATCAGCCCCAGCATTTT.